Following are 4 T cell receptor beta chains from one sample sequenced in a study of cytomegalovirus exposure and HLA in healthy donors. 60 Vbeta and 13 Jbeta primers were used in PCR. Sequencing was performed with immunoSEQ multiplex PCR; in TCRdb, only in-frame clones are kept and a portion is missing. The table records more than 110,000 clones, about three quarters of them present only once. Sequenced: PBMCs. These receptors were taken from a man aged 18 to 30 in good health and CMV-seronegative.

This clone was found once. At one of its ends the junction is not consistent with the germline gene, which may arise from a read error. The V and J genes are TRBV5-1 and TRBJ1-2; no firm D call. CDR1 and CDR2 (germline): SGHRS, YFSETQ. The CDR3 is 13 amino acids. CDR3 in DNA: TGCACCAGCAGCCAAGGACTGATCTATGGCTACACCTTC. Amino acid sequence: CTSSQGLIYGYTF.

This clone turned up a few times. V and J are TRBV30 and TRBJ1-1, with TRBD1 matching over 7 bases. The CDR3 sequence is 14 residues long. V lost 3 bases to trimming and J lost 5 bases; unmatched junction nucleotides: 9. Germline lookup yields CDR1 GTSNPN and CDR2 SVGIG (reference sequence). The CDR3, as DNA: TGTGCCTGGAGCAGACAGGGAAGGGGGACTGAAGCTTTCTTT. Its protein is CAWSRQGRGTEAFF. Full variable domain (outside the CDR3, taken from reference TRBV30 and TRBJ1-1): SQTIHQWPATLVQPVGSPLSLECTVEGTSNPNLYWYRQAAGRGLQLLFYSVGIGQISSEVPQNLSASRPQDRQFILSSKKLLLSDSGFYLCAWSRQGRGTEAFFGQGTRLTVV.

The chain joins TRBV7-3 to TRBJ1-1; perhaps TRBD1 as D (5 bases). The germline V gene encodes CDR1 SGHTA and CDR2 FQGTGA. The CDR3 runs to 13 residues. Trimming removed 3 bases from V and 1 base from J, with 6 bases in between. In DNA, the CDR3 is TGTGCCAGCAGCTTTAGGGGGAACACTGAAGCTTTCTTT. It yields the protein CASSFRGNTEAFF.

This chain connects TRBV2 to TRBJ1-2, with 7 bases identical to TRBD1. The ends lost 7 bases at V and 8 bases at J; junction bases unmatched: 4. The CDR3 extends over 11 amino acids. Germline CDR1 reads SNHLY; CDR2 reads FYNNEI. CDR3 coding DNA: TGTGCCAGCACAGGGGGAAACGGCTACACCTTC. Its translation: CASTGGNGYTF.